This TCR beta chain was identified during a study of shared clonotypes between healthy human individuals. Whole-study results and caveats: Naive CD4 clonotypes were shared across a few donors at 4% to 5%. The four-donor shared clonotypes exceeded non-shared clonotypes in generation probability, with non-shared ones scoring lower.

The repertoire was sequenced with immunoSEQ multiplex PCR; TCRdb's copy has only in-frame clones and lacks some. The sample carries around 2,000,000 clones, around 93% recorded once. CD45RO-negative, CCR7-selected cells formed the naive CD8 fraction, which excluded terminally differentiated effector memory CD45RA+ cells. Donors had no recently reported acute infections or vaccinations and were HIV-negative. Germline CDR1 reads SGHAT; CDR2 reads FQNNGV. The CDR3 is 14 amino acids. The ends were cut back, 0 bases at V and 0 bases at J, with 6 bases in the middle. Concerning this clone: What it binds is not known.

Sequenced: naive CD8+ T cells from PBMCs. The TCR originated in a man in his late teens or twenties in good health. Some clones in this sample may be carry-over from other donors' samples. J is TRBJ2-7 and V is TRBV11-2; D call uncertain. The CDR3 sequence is CASSLDDGSYEQYF. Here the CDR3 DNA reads TGTGCCAGCAGCTTAGATGACGGCTCCTACGAGCAGTACTTC.